These T cell receptor beta chains were read from a single sample in a study of blood T cell repertoires in COVID-19. The method was immunoSEQ multiplex PCR; TCRdb's version includes in-frame clones alone and lacks a portion of them. This table holds about 170,000 clones, approximately 80% found once. The sample taken for sequencing was peripheral blood. Receptors were obtained from a man between 60 and 70 years old with acute or convalescent COVID-19. CDR3s include the opening cysteine and the closing phenylalanine or tryptophan. The D gene is left open where the match is weak.

v_call cdr3_length d_call cdr3_aa
TRBV6-6 15 . CASSYRGPLNTEAFF
TRBV9 14 TRBD1 CASSVATGGYEQYF
TRBV7-9 11 . CASSPSYEQYF
TRBV6-4 13 . CASSGESNQPQHF
TRBV7-3 13 . CASHPGDSDTQYF
TRBV7-9 14 . CASSLPGTSYGYTF
TRBV6-2/TRBV6-3 14 . CASSYSQEDQPQHF
TRBV29-1 16 TRBD2 CSVEWVAGGSTGELFF
TRBV5-6 12 . CASSFGLGGYTF
TRBV19 12 . CATQGYNQPQHF
TRBV19 14 . CASSIAGYNQPQHF
TRBV27 13 TRBD1 CASSPTGGTEAFF
TRBV30 13 TRBD1 CALQGTDYSPLHF
TRBV18 14 . CASSPGQLQETQYF
TRBV3-1/TRBV3-2 11 . CASSQHYEAFF
TRBV9 15 . CASSVDSTVTDTQYF
TRBV28 17 TRBD2 CASSLHGTSGGYNEQFF
TRBV7-2 15 TRBD1 CASRRKTGSAETQYF
TRBV27 15 . CASSLRSGVVEKLFF
TRBV6-2/TRBV6-3 17 . CASTPSGVLAGANVLTF
TRBV4-3 17 . CASSQTVRGAGNTEAFF
TRBV7-3 15 TRBD1 CASSPTGTGGTEAFF
TRBV14 16 . CASSKLFPTGDYEQYF